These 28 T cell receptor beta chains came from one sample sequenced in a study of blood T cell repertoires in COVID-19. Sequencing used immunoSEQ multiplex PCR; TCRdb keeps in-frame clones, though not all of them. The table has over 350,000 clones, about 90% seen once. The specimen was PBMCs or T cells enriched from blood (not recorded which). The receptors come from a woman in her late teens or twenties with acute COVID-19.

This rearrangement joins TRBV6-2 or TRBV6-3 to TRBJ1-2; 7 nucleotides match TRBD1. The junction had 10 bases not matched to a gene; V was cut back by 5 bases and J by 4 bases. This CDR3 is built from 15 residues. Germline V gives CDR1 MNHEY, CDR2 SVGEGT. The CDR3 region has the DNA TGTGCCAGCAGTGCAACGTTACAGGGGATCTATGGCTACACCTTC. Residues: CASSATLQGIYGYTF.

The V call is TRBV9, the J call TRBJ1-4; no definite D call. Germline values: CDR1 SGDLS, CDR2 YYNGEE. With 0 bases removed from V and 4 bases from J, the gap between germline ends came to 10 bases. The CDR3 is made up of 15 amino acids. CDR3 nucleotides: TGTGCCAGCAGCGTAGCGACACAGTTTAATGAAAAACTGTTTTTT. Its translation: CASSVATQFNEKLFF. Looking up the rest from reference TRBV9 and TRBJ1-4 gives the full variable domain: DSGVTQTPKHLITATGQRVTLRCSPRSGDLSVYWYQQSLDQGLQFLIQYYNGEERAKGNILERFSAQQFPDLHSELNLSSLELGDSALYFCASSVATQFNEKLFFGSGTQLSVL.

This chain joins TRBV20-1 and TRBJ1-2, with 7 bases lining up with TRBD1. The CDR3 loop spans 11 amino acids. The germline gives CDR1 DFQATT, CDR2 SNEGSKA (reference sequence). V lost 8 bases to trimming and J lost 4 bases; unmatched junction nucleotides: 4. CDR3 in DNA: TGCAGTCCGACAGGGCGCTATGGCTACACCTTC. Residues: CSPTGRYGYTF.

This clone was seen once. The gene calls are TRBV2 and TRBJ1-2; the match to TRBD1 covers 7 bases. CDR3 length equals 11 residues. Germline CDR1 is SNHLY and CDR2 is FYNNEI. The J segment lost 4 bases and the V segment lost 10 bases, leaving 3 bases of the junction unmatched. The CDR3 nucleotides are TGTGCCAAACAGGGGCCCTATGGCTACACCTTC. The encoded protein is CAKQGPYGYTF.

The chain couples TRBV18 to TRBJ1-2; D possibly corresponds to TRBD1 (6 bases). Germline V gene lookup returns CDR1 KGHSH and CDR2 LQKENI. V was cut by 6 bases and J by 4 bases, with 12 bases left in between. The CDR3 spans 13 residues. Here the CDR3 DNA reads TGTGCCAGCTCCCCGACAGGTTCCTATGGCTACACCTTC. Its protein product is CASSPTGSYGYTF.

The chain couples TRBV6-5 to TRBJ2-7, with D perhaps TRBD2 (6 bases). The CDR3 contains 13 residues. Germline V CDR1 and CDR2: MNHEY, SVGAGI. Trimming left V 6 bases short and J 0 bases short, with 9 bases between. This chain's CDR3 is CASRPDYSYEQYF. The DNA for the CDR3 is TGTGCCAGCAGGCCGGACTACTCCTACGAGCAGTACTTC.

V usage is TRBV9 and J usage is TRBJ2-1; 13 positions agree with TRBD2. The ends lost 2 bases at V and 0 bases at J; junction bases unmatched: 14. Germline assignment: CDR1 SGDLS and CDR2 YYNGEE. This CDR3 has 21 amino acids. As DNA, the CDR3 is TGTGCCAGCAGCGTTTTTGTGACGGGACTAGCGGGAAAATTCTCCTACAATGAGCAGTTCTTC. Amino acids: CASSVFVTGLAGKFSYNEQFF.

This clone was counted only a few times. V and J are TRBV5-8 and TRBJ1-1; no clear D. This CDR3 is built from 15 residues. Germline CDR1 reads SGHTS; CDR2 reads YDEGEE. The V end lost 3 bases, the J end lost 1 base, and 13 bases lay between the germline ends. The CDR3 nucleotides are TGTGCCAGCAGCTGGACTTCACGGGAGAACACTGAAGCTTTCTTT. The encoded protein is CASSWTSRENTEAFF.

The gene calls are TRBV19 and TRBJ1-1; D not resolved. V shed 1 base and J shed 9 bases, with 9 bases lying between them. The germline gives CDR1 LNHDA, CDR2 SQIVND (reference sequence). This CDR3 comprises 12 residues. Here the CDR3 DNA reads TGTGCCAGTAGTATAGGACAATTGCAAGCTTTCTTT. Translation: CASSIGQLQAFF. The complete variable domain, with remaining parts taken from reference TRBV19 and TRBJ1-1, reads DGGITQSPKYLFRKEGQNVTLSCEQNLNHDAMYWYRQDPGQGLRLIYYSQIVNDFQKGDIAEGYSVSREKKESFPLTVTSAQKNPTAFYLCASSIGQLQAFFGQGTRLTVV.

CDR3: CSVEFSGRRHF. The CDR3 DNA reads as TGCAGCGTTGAATTTTCGGGTCGGCGGCATTTT. This chain links TRBV29-1 with TRBJ1-5; D not resolved. In germline, CDR1 is SQVTM, CDR2 ANQGSEA. Trimming removed 2 bases from V and 15 bases from J, with 14 bases in between. The CDR3 has 11 residues.

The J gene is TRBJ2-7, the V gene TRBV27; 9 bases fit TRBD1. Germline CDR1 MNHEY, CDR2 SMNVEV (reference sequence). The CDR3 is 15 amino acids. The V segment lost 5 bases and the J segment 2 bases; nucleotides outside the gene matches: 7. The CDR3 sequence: CASSINRDRAYEQYF. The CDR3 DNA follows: TGTGCCAGCAGTATAAATCGGGACAGGGCCTACGAGCAGTACTTC.

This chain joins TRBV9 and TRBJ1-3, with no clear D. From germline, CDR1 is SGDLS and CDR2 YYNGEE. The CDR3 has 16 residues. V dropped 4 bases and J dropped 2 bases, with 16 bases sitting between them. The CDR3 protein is CASSPSGGRAGNTIYF. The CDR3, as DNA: TGTGCCAGCAGCCCATCCGGAGGGAGGGCTGGAAACACCATATATTTT.

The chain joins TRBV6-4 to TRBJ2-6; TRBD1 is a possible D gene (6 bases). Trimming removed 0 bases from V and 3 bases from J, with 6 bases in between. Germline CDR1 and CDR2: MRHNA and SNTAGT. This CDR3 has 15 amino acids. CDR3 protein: CASSDSTGGANVLTF. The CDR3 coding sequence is TGTGCCAGCAGTGACTCGACAGGTGGGGCCAACGTCCTGACTTTC.

Written as DNA, the CDR3 is TGTGCCAGCAGTGCTACAGGGGGCGCCGGGGAGCTGTTTTTT. The encoded protein is CASSATGGAGELFF. V gene TRBV25-1 combines with J gene TRBJ2-2; 9 bases fit TRBD1. J lost 6 bases, V lost 4 bases, and 3 bases had no gene match. The V gene's germline CDR1 is MGHDK and CDR2 SYGVNS. The CDR3 length is 14 residues.

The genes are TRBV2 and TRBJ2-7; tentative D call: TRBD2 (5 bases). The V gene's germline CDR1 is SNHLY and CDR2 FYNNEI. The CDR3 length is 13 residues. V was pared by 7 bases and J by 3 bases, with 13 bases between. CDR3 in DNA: TGTGCCAGCACAGCGGACCAAAGCTACGAGCAGTACTTC. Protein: CASTADQSYEQYF. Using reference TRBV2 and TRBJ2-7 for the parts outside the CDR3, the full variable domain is EPEVTQTPSHQVTQMGQEVILRCVPISNHLYFYWYRQILGQKVEFLVSFYNNEISEKSEIFDDQFSVERPDGSNFTLKIRSTKLEDSAMYFCASTADQSYEQYFGPGTRLTVT.

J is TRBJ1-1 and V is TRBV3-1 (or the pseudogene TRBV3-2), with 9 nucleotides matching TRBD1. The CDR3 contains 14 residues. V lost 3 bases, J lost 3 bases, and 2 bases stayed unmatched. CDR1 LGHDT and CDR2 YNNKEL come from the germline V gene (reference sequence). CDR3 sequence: CASSQRDRDTEAFF. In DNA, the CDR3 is TGTGCCAGCAGCCAGCGGGACAGGGACACTGAAGCTTTCTTT.

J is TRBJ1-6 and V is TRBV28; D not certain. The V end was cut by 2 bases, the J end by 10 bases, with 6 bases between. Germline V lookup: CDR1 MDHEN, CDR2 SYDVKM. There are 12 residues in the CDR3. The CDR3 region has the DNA TGTGCCAGCAGTTTAACGCGGTCACCCCTCCACTTT. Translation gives CASSLTRSPLHF.

The CDR3 spells CASSQDRLTGDTQYF. CDR3 in DNA: TGCGCCAGCAGCCAAGATCGGTTAACGGGAGATACGCAGTATTTT. This chain joins TRBV4-3 and TRBJ2-3; D is unclear. This CDR3 spans 15 amino acids. Germline CDR1 is LGHNA and CDR2 is YSLEER. The V end lost 0 bases, the J end lost 5 bases, and 12 bases lay between the germline ends.

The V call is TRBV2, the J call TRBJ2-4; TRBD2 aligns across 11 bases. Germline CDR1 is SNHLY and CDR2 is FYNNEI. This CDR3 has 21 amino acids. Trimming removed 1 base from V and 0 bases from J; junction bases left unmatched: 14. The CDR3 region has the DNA TGTGCCAGCAGTGAAGAGGGCCTAGCGGGGGGACTCCCGATAGCCAAAAACATTCAGTACTTC. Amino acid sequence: CASSEEGLAGGLPIAKNIQYF.

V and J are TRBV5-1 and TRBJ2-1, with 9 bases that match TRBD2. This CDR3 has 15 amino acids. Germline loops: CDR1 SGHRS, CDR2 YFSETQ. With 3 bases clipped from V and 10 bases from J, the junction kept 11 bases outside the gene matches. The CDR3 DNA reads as TGCGCCAGCAGCTCAGACCCGGGACTAGCAAACGAGCAGTTCTTC. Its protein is CASSSDPGLANEQFF.

In DNA, the CDR3 is TGCGCCAGCAGCCAAGGTGGACAGGGAGGCACTGAAGCTTTCTTT. Its translation: CASSQGGQGGTEAFF. This chain uses TRBV4-1 with TRBJ1-1, with 8 bases matching TRBD1. Trimming removed 1 base from V and 4 bases from J; junction bases left unmatched: 5. Germline CDR1 is MGHRA and CDR2 is YSYEKL. The CDR3 contains 15 residues.

The CDR3 reads CASSQDRRGVYEQYF. The CDR3 DNA sequence: TGTGCCAGCAGCCAAGATAGACGGGGGGTCTACGAGCAGTACTTC. This chain joins TRBV3-1 (or the pseudogene TRBV3-2) and TRBJ2-7; 7 positions match TRBD2. The germline V gene has CDR1 LGHDT and CDR2 YNNKEL (reference sequence). Trimming removed 0 bases from V and 3 bases from J; junction bases left unmatched: 5. There are 15 residues in the CDR3.

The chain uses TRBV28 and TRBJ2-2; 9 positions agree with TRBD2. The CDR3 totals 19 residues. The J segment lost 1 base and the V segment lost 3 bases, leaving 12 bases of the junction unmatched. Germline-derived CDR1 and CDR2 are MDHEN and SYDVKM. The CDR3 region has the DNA TGTGCCAGCAGTTTGTTATGGCGGGAGGGCCGGCGGAACACCGGGGAGCTGTTTTTT. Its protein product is CASSLLWREGRRNTGELFF.

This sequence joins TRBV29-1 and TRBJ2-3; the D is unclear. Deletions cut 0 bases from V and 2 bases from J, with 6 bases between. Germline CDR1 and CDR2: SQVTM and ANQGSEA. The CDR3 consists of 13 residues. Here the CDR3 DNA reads TGCAGCGTTGAAGACTTCCTCACAGATACGCAGTATTTT. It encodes CSVEDFLTDTQYF.

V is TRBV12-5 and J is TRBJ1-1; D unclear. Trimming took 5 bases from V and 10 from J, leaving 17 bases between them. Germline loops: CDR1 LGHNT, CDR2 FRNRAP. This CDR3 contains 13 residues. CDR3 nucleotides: TGTGCTAGTGGTATTAGACCGCCCGGAGGAGCTTTCTTT. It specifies CASGIRPPGGAFF. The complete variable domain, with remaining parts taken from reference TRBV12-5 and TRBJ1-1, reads DARVTQTPRHKVTEMGQEVTMRCQPILGHNTVFWYRQTMMQGLELLAYFRNRAPLDDSGMPKDRFSAEMPDATLATLKIQPSEPRDSAVYFCASGIRPPGGAFFGQGTRLTVV.

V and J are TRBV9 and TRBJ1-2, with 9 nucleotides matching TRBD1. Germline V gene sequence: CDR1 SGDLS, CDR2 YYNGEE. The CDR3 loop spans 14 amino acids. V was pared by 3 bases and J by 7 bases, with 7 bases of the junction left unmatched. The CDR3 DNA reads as TGTGCCAGCAGCGAAACACAGGGGGCCTTTGGCTACACCTTC. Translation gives CASSETQGAFGYTF.

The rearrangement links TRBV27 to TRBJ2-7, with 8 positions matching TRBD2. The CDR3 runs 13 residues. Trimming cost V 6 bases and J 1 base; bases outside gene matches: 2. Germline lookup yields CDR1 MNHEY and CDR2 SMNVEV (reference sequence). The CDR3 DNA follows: TGTGCCAGCAGGTCTAGCGGGTCCTACGAGCAGTACTTC. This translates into CASRSSGSYEQYF.

CDR3 sequence reads: CASSQSGQGLETQYF. The CDR3 DNA is TGTGCCAGCAGCCAGTCCGGACAGGGTTTGGAGACCCAGTACTTC. The chain couples TRBV7-2 to TRBJ2-5, with 8 bases identical to TRBD1. The junction had 10 bases not matched to a gene; V was cut back by 5 bases and J by 5 bases. CDR3 length equals 15 residues. CDR1 and CDR2 (germline): SGHTA, FQGNSA.